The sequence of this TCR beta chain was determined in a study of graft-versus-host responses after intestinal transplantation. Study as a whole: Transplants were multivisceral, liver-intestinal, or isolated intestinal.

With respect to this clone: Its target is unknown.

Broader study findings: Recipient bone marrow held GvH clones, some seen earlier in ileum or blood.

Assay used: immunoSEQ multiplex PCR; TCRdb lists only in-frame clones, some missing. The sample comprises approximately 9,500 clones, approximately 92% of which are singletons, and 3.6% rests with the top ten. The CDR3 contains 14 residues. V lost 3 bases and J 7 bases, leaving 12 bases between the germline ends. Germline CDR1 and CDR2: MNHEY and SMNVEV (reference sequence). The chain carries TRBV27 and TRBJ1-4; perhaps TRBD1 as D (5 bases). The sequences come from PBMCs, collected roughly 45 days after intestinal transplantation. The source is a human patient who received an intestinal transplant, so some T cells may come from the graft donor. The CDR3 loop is CASSFGTKGEKLFF. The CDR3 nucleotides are TGTGCCAGCAGTTTTGGGACCAAAGGTGAAAAACTGTTTTTT.